The rows below give T cell receptor beta chains drawn from one sample of a study of cytomegalovirus exposure and HLA in healthy donors. The protocol was immunoSEQ multiplex PCR, while the TCRdb copy is restricted to in-frame clones and leaves out a portion. The sample's table shows around 140,000 clones. Sequenced material: PBMCs. The receptor set was obtained from a woman between 35 and 50 years old in good health and CMV-seronegative. CDR3s include the opening cysteine and the closing phenylalanine or tryptophan. The order of the fields is J gene, V gene, D gene, CDR3 DNA, CDR3 protein. A D gene is named only where the DNA matches it firmly.

>TRBJ1-1|TRBV28|-
TGTGCCAGCGTACAGGGTGGGAGCACTGAAGCTTTCTTT
CASVQGGSTEAFF
>TRBJ2-3|TRBV19|-
TGTGCCAGTAGTACACTTGACTCTAGCACAGATACGCAGTATTTT
CASSTLDSSTDTQYF
>TRBJ2-3|TRBV5-4|TRBD2
TGTGCCAGCAGGGTCACTAGCGGGGGGACAGATACGCAGTATTTT
CASRVTSGGTDTQYF
>TRBJ1-1|TRBV7-3|-
TGTGCCAGCAGCTCCCCCGGGGGAGTCACTGAAGCTTTCTTT
CASSSPGGVTEAFF
>TRBJ2-7|TRBV7-3|-
TGTGCCAGCAGCTTAAACAGGGACTACGAGCAGTACTTC
CASSLNRDYEQYF
>TRBJ1-5|TRBV7-2|TRBD1
TGTGCCAGCAGGCTACAGGGGGTAAGCAATCAGCCCCAGCATTTT
CASRLQGVSNQPQHF
>TRBJ2-5|TRBV29-1|-
TGCAGCGTCGAGGGCGGGGAGACCCAGTACTTC
CSVEGGETQYF
>TRBJ1-2|TRBV5-5|TRBD1
TGTGCCAGCAGCCGCACAGGGGACTATGGCTACACCTTC
CASSRTGDYGYTF
>TRBJ1-4|TRBV19|-
TGTGCCAGTAGTATTCGACAGGCTGAAAAACTGTTTTTT
CASSIRQAEKLFF
>TRBJ1-1|TRBV2|-
TGTGCCAGCAGTGAAGACGGGGTCGGGACTGAAGCTTTCTTT
CASSEDGVGTEAFF
>TRBJ1-4|TRBV4-2|TRBD1
TGTGCCAGCAGCCATCTACCGGGACAGGGGGCTGAAAAACTGTTTTTT
CASSHLPGQGAEKLFF
>TRBJ1-4|TRBV7-9|TRBD1
TGTGCCAGCAGCCAGGGACAGGGGGATGGGAGTGAAAAACTGTTTTTT
CASSQGQGDGSEKLFF
>TRBJ2-5|TRBV19|-
TGTGCCAGTAGTATGTACGGAGAACAAGAGACCCAGTACTTC
CASSMYGEQETQYF
>TRBJ2-7|TRBV11-2|TRBD1
TGTGCCAGCAGCGCCCGACAGGGTCCTTCCGAGCAGTACTTC
CASSARQGPSEQYF
>TRBJ2-7|TRBV29-1|-
TGCAGCGGCAGACAGAGGAACTACGAGCAGTACTTC
CSGRQRNYEQYF
>TRBJ2-3|TRBV6-6|-
TGTGCCAGCAATCGGGTTAGCACAGATACGCAGTATTTT
CASNRVSTDTQYF
>TRBJ1-2|TRBV19|TRBD1
TGTGCCAGTAAGACCGGGACAGGAGAAGGCTACACCTTC
CASKTGTGEGYTF
>TRBJ1-2|TRBV7-3|-
TGTGCCAGCAGCTTAGAGGCCAGGGCAGGGGACGGCTACACCTTC
CASSLEARAGDGYTF
>TRBJ1-1|TRBV19|TRBD1
TGTGCCAGTAGTACCGGACAGGGGTTGAGGAACACTGAAGCTTTCTTT
CASSTGQGLRNTEAFF
>TRBJ1-2|TRBV7-2|-
TGTGCCAGCAGCTTAGATTCGGGGAGCTACAACTATGGCTACACCTTC
CASSLDSGSYNYGYTF
>TRBJ1-5|TRBV28|-
TGTGCCAGCAGTGGAAGGGGGGGCGGTAATAGCAATCAGCCCCAGCATTTT
CASSGRGGGNSNQPQHF
>TRBJ1-3|TRBV7-9|-
TGTGCCAGCAGCTCCGACAACCAGGGGCGAAACACCATATATTTT
CASSSDNQGRNTIYF
>TRBJ1-4|TRBV4-2|-
TGTGCCAGCAGCCAAGATCGGGGGGAAAAACTGTTTTTT
CASSQDRGEKLFF
>TRBJ2-5|TRBV5-1|-
TGCGCCAGCAGCTCCCCAGGGTCCTCGGGCGGGACCCCAACCCAGTACTTC
CASSSPGSSGGTPTQYF
>TRBJ1-1|TRBV10-3|TRBD1
TGTGCCATCAGTGAGCGGACAGGGGGCACTGAAGCTTTCTTT
CAISERTGGTEAFF
>TRBJ2-7|TRBV9|-
TGTGCCAGCAGCGTAAGCCCAGAGGGCCCCGAGCAGTACTTC
CASSVSPEGPEQYF
>TRBJ1-5|TRBV19|-
TGTGCCAGTAGCGTTTCCAGGGGTCTTTCCTATCAGCCCCAGCATTTT
CASSVSRGLSYQPQHF
>TRBJ2-2|TRBV4-2|-
TGTGCCAGCAGCCAAGAGGACTCCGACACCGGGGAGCTGTTTTTT
CASSQEDSDTGELFF
>TRBJ2-5|TRBV5-1|TRBD1
TGCGCCAGCAGCCCGGACAGGTACCAAGAGACCCAGTACTTC
CASSPDRYQETQYF
>TRBJ2-1|TRBV7-9|TRBD2
TGTGCCAGCAGCTTAGGTAGCGGGCGATACAATGAGCAGTTCTTC
CASSLGSGRYNEQFF
>TRBJ2-7|TRBV11-2|-
TGTGCCAGCAGCTTAGACGTGACTACCTCTTTCGAGCAGTACTTC
CASSLDVTTSFEQYF
>TRBJ2-1|TRBV4-2|TRBD2
TGTGCCAGCAGCCAACGGCGGGGGGGCCCGTATGAGCAGTTCTTC
CASSQRRGGPYEQFF
>TRBJ1-3|TRBV5-1|-
TGCGCCAGCAGCTTGTCATCAGGGGCCGGCTCTGGAAACACCATATATTTT
CASSLSSGAGSGNTIYF
>TRBJ1-5|TRBV29-1|-
TGCAGCGCACAGCCAGGAGGGTACAATCGGCCCCAGCATTTT
CSAQPGGYNRPQHF
>TRBJ2-3|TRBV19|TRBD2
TGTGCCAGTAGCCCGGGACTAGCCACAGATACGCAGTATTTT
CASSPGLATDTQYF
>TRBJ2-7|TRBV27|-
TGTGCCAGCAGCCCCCGGCGGGGCTCCTACGAGCAGTACTTC
CASSPRRGSYEQYF
>TRBJ1-3|TRBV6-5|-
TGTGCCAGCAGTTACGACAACTCTGGAAACACCATATATTTT
CASSYDNSGNTIYF
>TRBJ2-5|TRBV7-2|TRBD1
TGTGCCAGCAGCTCCCCTCCGTGGACAGGGAATCGGCGAGAGACCCAGTACTTC
CASSSPPWTGNRRETQYF
>TRBJ2-3|TRBV9|TRBD2
TGTGCCAGCAGCGTCTTAGCGGGGGAGGGCACAGATACGCAGTATTTT
CASSVLAGEGTDTQYF
>TRBJ1-5|TRBV5-6|TRBD1
TGTGCCAGCAGCTTGAACAGGGGGCGGAATCAGCCCCAGCATTTT
CASSLNRGRNQPQHF
>TRBJ1-4|TRBV5-1|TRBD1
TGCGCCAGCAGCCTTGGGACAGGGGATGAAAAACTGTTTTTT
CASSLGTGDEKLFF
>TRBJ1-4|TRBV5-4|TRBD1
TGTGCCAGCAGCTTTGACAGGGTCGGCGAAAAACTGTTTTTT
CASSFDRVGEKLFF
>TRBJ1-1|TRBV10-3|TRBD1
TGTGCCATCACCAACTCGGGACAGGGTAGCACTGAAGCTTTCTTT
CAITNSGQGSTEAFF
>TRBJ2-5|TRBV19|-
TGTGCCAGTAGACCCTCGGGAGCCTGGGAGACCCAGTACTTC
CASRPSGAWETQYF
>TRBJ2-3|TRBV7-2|-
TGTGCCAGCAGCCCCGGGAGCCTCGATAGCACAGATACGCAGTATTTT
CASSPGSLDSTDTQYF
>TRBJ1-4|TRBV11-2|TRBD1
TGTGCCAGCAGCTACATCCAACAGGGGCGCGAAAAACTGTTTTTT
CASSYIQQGREKLFF
>TRBJ2-7|TRBV11-2|TRBD1
TGTGCCAGCCGGCCAGGGGGCTACGAGCAGTACTTC
CASRPGGYEQYF
>TRBJ2-7|TRBV9|TRBD1
TGTGCCAGCAGCGGAGACAGGGGGCAAAAGTACGAGCAGTACTTC
CASSGDRGQKYEQYF
>TRBJ1-1|TRBV14|TRBD1
TGTGCCAGCAGCCAATCAGACAGGGTAAAAGCTTTCTTT
CASSQSDRVKAFF
>TRBJ2-7|TRBV19|TRBD1
TGTGCCAGTAGTTCCAGGACAGGGGGCACCTACGAGCAGTACTTC
CASSSRTGGTYEQYF
>TRBJ1-1|TRBV18|TRBD1
TGTGCCAGCTCACTGACTCAGGGGGGCACTGAAGCTTTCTTT
CASSLTQGGTEAFF
>TRBJ2-1|TRBV5-1|TRBD1
TGCGCCAGCAGGTCCGGGACAGGGGACTACAATGAGCAGTTCTTC
CASRSGTGDYNEQFF
>TRBJ1-4|TRBV25-1|-
TGTGCCACCTCGGGCGGGGGGGAAAAACTGTTTTTT
CATSGGGEKLFF
>TRBJ1-2|TRBV2|TRBD1
TGTGCCAGCAGTTTAAACAGGGGGCTCTCCGGCTACACCTTC
CASSLNRGLSGYTF
>TRBJ1-1|TRBV29-1|-
TGCAGCGTTGTGTCGGGGTTGAACACTGAAGCTTTCTTT
CSVVSGLNTEAFF